One sample yielded the 14 T cell receptor beta chains listed below, sequenced in a study of cytomegalovirus exposure and HLA in healthy donors. The PCR had 60 Vbeta and 13 Jbeta primers. The assay was immunoSEQ multiplex PCR, and TCRdb's table has in-frame clones only and misses some. This sample's clone table lists fewer than 100,000 clones. The sequenced sample was PBMCs. The receptors originated from a woman aged 60 to 75 in good health and CMV-seronegative.

The DNA of the CDR3 is TGTGCCAGCAGTTCCCTTCCGGGACAGGGGTTTGCCTACGAGCAGTACTTC. It encodes CASSSLPGQGFAYEQYF. The rearrangement uses TRBV28 and TRBJ2-7; TRBD1 aligns across 10 bases. V lost 4 bases to trimming and J lost 2 bases; unmatched junction nucleotides: 11. This CDR3 is built from 17 residues. Germline CDR1 is MDHEN and CDR2 is SYDVKM.

The chain combines TRBV9 with TRBJ1-3, with no clear D. Germline V gene sequence: CDR1 SGDLS, CDR2 YYNGEE. V lost 0 bases to trimming and J lost 0 bases, with 13 bases between them. This CDR3 region has 17 residues. The CDR3 sequence is CASSVGTGRSSGNTIYF. Here the CDR3 DNA reads TGTGCCAGCAGCGTAGGTACGGGTCGGAGCTCTGGAAACACCATATATTTT.

The chain links TRBV4-3 to TRBJ2-1, with a tentative D call TRBD2 (6 bases). This CDR3 comprises 17 residues. V lost 1 base and J 2 bases, leaving 15 bases between the germline ends. In germline, CDR1 is LGHNA, CDR2 YSLEER. CDR3 residues: CASSQAGGYSTYNEQFF. For the CDR3, the DNA is TGCGCCAGCAGCCAAGCTGGAGGGTATAGCACCTACAATGAGCAGTTCTTC.

The chain carries TRBV19 and TRBJ2-2; D perhaps matches TRBD1 (6 bases). This CDR3 is built from 13 residues. Trimming cost V 5 bases and J 6 bases, with 10 bases left between them. CDR1 is LNHDA and CDR2 is SQIVND in the germline V gene (reference sequence). For the CDR3, the DNA is TGTGCCAGTAGTCTCAGGGGTGCCGGGGAGCTGTTTTTT. Amino acid sequence: CASSLRGAGELFF.

The gene calls are TRBV9 and TRBJ2-3; no clear D gene. The CDR3 has 13 residues. Per the germline V gene, CDR1 is SGDLS and CDR2 is YYNGEE. V was trimmed by 1 base and J by 4 bases, leaving 7 bases between them. The CDR3 nucleotides read TGTGCCAGCAGCGTAAATCGGGCAGATACGCAGTATTTT. It yields the protein CASSVNRADTQYF. The variable domain in full, with the rest retrieved from reference TRBV9 and TRBJ2-3, is DSGVTQTPKHLITATGQRVTLRCSPRSGDLSVYWYQQSLDQGLQFLIQYYNGEERAKGNILERFSAQQFPDLHSELNLSSLELGDSALYFCASSVNRADTQYFGPGTRLTVL.

This chain uses TRBV10-3 with TRBJ1-6; D is perhaps TRBD1 (6 bases). Germline assignment: CDR1 ENHRY and CDR2 SYGVKD. Trimming removed 3 bases from V and 0 bases from J, with 21 bases in between. The CDR3 spans 20 residues. The CDR3 sequence is CAISEFGGPGASSYNSPLHF. The CDR3 nucleotides read TGTGCCATCAGTGAATTTGGGGGTCCAGGGGCGAGCTCCTATAATTCACCCCTCCACTTT.

The chain is built from TRBV2 and TRBJ2-7, with 8 bases fitting TRBD1. The V segment lost 2 bases and the J segment 13 bases; nucleotides outside the gene matches: 4. CDR3 length: 11 residues. Germline-derived CDR1 and CDR2 are SNHLY and FYNNEI. This CDR3 reads CASSERDRPYF. DNA of the CDR3: TGTGCCAGCAGTGAAAGGGACAGGCCCTACTTC.

This chain joins TRBV7-9 and TRBJ2-7; TRBD2 agrees at 7 bases. The junction had 6 bases not matched to a gene; V was cut back by 4 bases and J by 0 bases. The germline gives CDR1 SEHNR, CDR2 FQNEAQ (reference sequence). The length of the CDR3 is 15 residues. CDR3 DNA sequence: TGTGCCAGCAGCTCGACTAGCTCCCGCTCCTACGAGCAGTACTTC. The encoded protein is CASSSTSSRSYEQYF.

The V call is TRBV29-1, the J call TRBJ2-1; 10 positions match TRBD2. Losses at the gene ends were 5 bases for V and 7 bases for J; bases not matched to a gene: 32. Germline CDR1 SQVTM, CDR2 ANQGSEA. The CDR3 has 22 amino acids. The CDR3 region is CSVTAPIIQIAGGQRVGNEQFF. CDR3 in DNA: TGCAGCGTTACGGCGCCGATAATTCAAATAGCGGGAGGCCAACGCGTGGGAAATGAGCAGTTCTTC.

The chain uses TRBV10-3 and TRBJ2-5; 8 nucleotides match TRBD2. This CDR3 is built from 13 residues. The V gene's germline CDR1 is ENHRY and CDR2 SYGVKD. With V trimmed by 6 bases and J by 3 bases, 3 bases remained unmatched. DNA of the CDR3: TGTGCCATCAGGACCGGGGGGGAAGAGACCCAGTACTTC. This codes for CAIRTGGEETQYF.

The chain carries TRBV5-4 and TRBJ2-1, with 13 positions matching TRBD2. The trim removed 4 bases at V and 7 bases at J, leaving 8 bases unmatched. The CDR3 contains 16 residues. CDR1 is SGHNT, CDR2 YYREEE, per germline (reference sequence). The CDR3 DNA reads TGTGCCAGCAGCCCCCCTGGACTAGCGGGAGTGAATGAGCAGTTCTTC. It specifies CASSPPGLAGVNEQFF.

Concerning this clone: The identical CDR3 is also encoded by other nucleotide sequences in the sample. V usage is TRBV5-1 and J usage is TRBJ1-1, with TRBD1 as a possible D gene (6 bases). The length of the CDR3 is 14 residues. V was shortened by 2 bases and J by 0 bases, with 8 bases between the two germline ends. The germline CDR1 and CDR2 sequences are SGHRS and YFSETQ. The CDR3 sequence: CASSLTGMNTEAFF. Written as DNA, the CDR3 is TGCGCCAGCAGCTTAACAGGGATGAACACTGAAGCTTTCTTT.

CDR3 in DNA: TGTGCCAGCAGCTTGGGTGGACAGGGGGCGTACGAGCAGTACTTC. Its translation: CASSLGGQGAYEQYF. This chain connects TRBV5-6 to TRBJ2-7, with TRBD1 matching 11 bases. Germline V gene lookup returns CDR1 SGHDT and CDR2 YYEEEE. CDR3 length: 15 residues. Trimming at V came to 0 bases and at J to 4 bases, leaving 3 bases not matched to a gene.

The gene calls are TRBV30 and TRBJ2-3; 12 bases align to TRBD2. Germline CDR1 reads GTSNPN; CDR2 reads SVGIG (reference sequence). V shed 4 bases and J 2 bases; nucleotides not matched to a gene: 19. This CDR3 has 20 residues. The CDR3 region is CAWTLAGGYSVPAPTDTQYF. Here the CDR3 DNA reads TGTGCCTGGACCCTAGCGGGAGGGTATAGCGTTCCAGCTCCCACAGATACGCAGTATTTT.